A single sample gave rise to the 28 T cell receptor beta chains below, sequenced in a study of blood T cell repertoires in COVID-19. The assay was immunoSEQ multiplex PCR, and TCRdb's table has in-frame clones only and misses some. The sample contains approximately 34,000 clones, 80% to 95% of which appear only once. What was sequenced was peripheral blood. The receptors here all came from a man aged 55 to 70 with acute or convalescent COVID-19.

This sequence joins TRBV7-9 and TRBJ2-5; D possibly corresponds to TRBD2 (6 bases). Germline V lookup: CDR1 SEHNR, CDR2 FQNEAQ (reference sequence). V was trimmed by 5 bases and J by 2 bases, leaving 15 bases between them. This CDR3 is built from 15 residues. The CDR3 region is CASSTTSGEQETQYF. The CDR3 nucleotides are TGTGCCAGCAGCACGACATCGGGGGAACAAGAGACCCAGTACTTC.

CDR3 bases: TGTGCCAGCTCACCGGACCTAGCGGGAGTCGGCGAGACCCAGTACTTC. Its translation is CASSPDLAGVGETQYF. V usage is TRBV18 and J usage is TRBJ2-5, with TRBD2 identical over 10 bases. This CDR3 comprises 16 residues. Per germline, CDR1 KGHSH and CDR2 LQKENI. The junction had 9 bases not matched to a gene; V was cut back by 3 bases and J by 5 bases.

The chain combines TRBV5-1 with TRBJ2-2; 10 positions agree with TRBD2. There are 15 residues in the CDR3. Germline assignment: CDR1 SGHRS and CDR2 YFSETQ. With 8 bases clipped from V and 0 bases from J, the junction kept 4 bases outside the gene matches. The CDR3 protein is CASRTSGANTGELFF. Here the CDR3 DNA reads TGCGCCAGTAGGACTAGCGGCGCGAACACCGGGGAGCTGTTTTTT.

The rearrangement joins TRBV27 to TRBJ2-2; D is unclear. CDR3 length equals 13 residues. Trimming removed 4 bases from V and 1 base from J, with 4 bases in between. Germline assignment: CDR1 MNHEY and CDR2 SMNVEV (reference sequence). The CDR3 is CASSYQNTGELFF. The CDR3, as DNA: TGTGCCAGCAGTTATCAGAACACCGGGGAGCTGTTTTTT.

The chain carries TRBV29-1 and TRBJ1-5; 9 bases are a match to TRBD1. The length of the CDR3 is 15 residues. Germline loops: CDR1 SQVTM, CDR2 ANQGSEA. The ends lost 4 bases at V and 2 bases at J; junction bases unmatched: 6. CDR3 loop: CSVAQGASGNQPQHF. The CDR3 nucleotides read TGCAGCGTTGCACAGGGGGCGTCGGGCAATCAGCCCCAGCATTTT. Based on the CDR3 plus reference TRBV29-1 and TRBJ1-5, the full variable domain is SAVISQKPSRDICQRGTSLTIQCQVDSQVTMMFWYRQQPGQSLTLIATANQGSEATYESGFVIDKFPISRPNLTFSTLTVSNMSPEDSSIYLCSVAQGASGNQPQHFGDGTRLSIL.

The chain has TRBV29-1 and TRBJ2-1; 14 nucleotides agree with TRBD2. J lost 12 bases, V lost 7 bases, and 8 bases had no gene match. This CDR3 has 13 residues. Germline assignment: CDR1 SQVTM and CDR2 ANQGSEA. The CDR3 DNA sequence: TGCAGCGGACCGGGACTAGCGGGAGAGGGGCAGTTCTTC. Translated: CSGPGLAGEGQFF.

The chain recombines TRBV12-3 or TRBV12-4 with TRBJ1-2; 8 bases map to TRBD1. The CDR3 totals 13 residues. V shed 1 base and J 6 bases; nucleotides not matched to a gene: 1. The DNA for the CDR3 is TGTGCCAGCAGTTTAGGGACAGGGAATGGCTACACCTTC. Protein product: CASSLGTGNGYTF.

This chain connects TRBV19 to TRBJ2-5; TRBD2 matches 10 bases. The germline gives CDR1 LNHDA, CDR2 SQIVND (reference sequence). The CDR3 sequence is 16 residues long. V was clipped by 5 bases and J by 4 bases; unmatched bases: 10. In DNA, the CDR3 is TGTGCCAGTAGTGCCTCGGTGGGACTAGCGCGAGAGACCCAGTACTTC. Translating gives CASSASVGLARETQYF.

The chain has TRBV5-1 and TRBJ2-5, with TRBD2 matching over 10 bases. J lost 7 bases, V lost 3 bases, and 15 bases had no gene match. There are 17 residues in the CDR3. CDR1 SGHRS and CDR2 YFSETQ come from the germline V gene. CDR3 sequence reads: CASSSGLTGTSVGTQYF. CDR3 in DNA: TGCGCCAGCAGCTCGGGATTAACCGGGACTAGCGTCGGGACCCAGTACTTC.

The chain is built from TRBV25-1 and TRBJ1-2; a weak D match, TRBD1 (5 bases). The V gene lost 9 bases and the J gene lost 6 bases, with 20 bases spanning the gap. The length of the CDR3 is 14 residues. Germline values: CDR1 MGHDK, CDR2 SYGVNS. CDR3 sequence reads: CASRGTEIRDGYTF. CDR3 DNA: TGTGCCAGTCGCGGGACCGAAATCAGGGATGGCTACACCTTC.

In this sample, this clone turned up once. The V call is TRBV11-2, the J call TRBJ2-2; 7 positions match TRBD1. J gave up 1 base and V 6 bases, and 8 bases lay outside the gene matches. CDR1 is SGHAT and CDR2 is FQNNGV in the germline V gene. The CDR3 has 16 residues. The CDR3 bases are TGTGCCAGCAGTTTTGGGACAGCCCAGAACACCGGGGAGCTGTTTTTT. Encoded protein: CASSFGTAQNTGELFF.

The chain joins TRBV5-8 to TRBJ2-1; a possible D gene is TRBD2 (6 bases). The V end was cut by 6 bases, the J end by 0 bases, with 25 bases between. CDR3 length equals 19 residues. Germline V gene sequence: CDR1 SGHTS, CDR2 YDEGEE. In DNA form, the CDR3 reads TGTGCCAGCACCTCTACTCATTTGCCCGGGACTGTCTCCTACAATGAGCAGTTCTTC. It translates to CASTSTHLPGTVSYNEQFF.

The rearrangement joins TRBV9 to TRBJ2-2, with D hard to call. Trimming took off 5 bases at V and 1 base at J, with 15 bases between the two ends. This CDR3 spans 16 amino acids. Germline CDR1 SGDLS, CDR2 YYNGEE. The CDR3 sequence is CASSKFQTGNTGELFF. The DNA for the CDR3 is TGTGCCAGCAGTAAATTTCAGACTGGGAACACCGGGGAGCTGTTTTTT. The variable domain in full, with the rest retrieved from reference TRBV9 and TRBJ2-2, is DSGVTQTPKHLITATGQRVTLRCSPRSGDLSVYWYQQSLDQGLQFLIQYYNGEERAKGNILERFSAQQFPDLHSELNLSSLELGDSALYFCASSKFQTGNTGELFFGEGSRLTVL.

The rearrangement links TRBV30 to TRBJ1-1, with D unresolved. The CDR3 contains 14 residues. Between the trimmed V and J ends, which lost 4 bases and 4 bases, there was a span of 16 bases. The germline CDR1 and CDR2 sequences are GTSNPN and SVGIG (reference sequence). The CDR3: CAWTTQGRSTEAFF. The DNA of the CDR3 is TGTGCCTGGACCACACAAGGGAGGAGCACTGAAGCTTTCTTT.

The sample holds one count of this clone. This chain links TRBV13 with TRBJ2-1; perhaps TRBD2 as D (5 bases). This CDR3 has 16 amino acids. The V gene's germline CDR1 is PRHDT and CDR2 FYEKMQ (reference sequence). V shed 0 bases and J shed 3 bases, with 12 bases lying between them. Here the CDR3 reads CASSLGASYLYNEQFF. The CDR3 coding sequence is TGTGCCAGCAGCTTAGGGGCTAGCTATCTCTACAATGAGCAGTTCTTC.

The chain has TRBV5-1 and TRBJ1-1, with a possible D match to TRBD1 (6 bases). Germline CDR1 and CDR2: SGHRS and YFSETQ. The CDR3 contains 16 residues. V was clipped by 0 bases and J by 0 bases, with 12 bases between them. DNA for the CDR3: TGCGCCAGCAGCTTGGGGCCTCAGGGGTTGAACACTGAAGCTTTCTTT. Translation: CASSLGPQGLNTEAFF.

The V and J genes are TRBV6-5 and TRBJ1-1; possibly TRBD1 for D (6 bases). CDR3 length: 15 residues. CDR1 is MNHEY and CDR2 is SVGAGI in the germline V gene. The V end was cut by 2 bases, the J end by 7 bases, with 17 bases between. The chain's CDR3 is CASSYHGATRGEAFF. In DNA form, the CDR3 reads TGTGCCAGCAGTTACCATGGCGCGACCAGGGGTGAAGCTTTCTTT.

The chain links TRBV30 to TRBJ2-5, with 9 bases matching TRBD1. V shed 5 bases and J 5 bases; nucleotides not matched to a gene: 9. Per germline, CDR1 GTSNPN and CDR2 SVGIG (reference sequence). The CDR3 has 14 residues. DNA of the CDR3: TGTGCCTGGGGGGACAGGGTTTGGCAGGAGACCCAGTACTTC. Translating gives CAWGDRVWQETQYF.

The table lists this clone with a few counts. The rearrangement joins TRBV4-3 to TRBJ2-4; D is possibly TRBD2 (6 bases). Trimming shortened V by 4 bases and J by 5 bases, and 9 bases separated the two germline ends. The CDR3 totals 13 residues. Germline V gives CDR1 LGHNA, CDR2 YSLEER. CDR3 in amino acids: CASSLWGENIQYF. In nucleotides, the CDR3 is TGCGCCAGCAGCCTCTGGGGGGAAAACATTCAGTACTTC.

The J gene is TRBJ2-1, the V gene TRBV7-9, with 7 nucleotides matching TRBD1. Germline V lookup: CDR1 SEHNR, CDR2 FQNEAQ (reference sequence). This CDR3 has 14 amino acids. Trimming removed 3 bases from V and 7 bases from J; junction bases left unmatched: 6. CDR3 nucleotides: TGTGCCAGCAGCTTCATACTACAGGGGAATGAGCAGTTCTTC. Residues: CASSFILQGNEQFF. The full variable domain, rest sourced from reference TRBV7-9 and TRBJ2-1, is DTGVSQNPRHKITKRGQNVTFRCDPISEHNRLYWYRQTLGQGPEFLTYFQNEAQLEKSRLLSDRFSAERPKGSFSTLEIQRTEQGDSAMYLCASSFILQGNEQFFGPGTRLTVL.

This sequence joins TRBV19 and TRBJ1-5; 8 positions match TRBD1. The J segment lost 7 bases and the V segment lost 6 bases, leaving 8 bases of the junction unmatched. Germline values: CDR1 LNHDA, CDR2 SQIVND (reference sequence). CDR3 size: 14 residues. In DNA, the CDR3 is TGTGCCAGTAGAGAAACAGGGGGAGGACAGCCCCAGCATTTT. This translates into CASRETGGGQPQHF.

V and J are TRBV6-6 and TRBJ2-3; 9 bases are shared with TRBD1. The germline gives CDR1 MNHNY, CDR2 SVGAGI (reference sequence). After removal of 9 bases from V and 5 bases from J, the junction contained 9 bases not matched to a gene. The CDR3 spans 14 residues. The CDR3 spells CASFTRDRVDTQYF. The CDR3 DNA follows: TGTGCCAGTTTTACCCGGGACAGGGTAGATACGCAGTATTTT.

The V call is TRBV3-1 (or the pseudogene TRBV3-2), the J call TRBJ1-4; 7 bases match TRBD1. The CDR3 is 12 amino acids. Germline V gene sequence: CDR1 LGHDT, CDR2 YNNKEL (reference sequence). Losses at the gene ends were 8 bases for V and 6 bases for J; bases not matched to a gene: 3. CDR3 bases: TGTGCCAGCCGAGGGGGCGATGAAAAACTGTTTTTT. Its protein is CASRGGDEKLFF.

CDR3 region: CTSSLRTSGSYEQYV. Here the CDR3 DNA reads TGCACCAGCAGCCTGCGGACTAGCGGCTCCTACGAGCAGTACGTC. The chain links TRBV1 to TRBJ2-7; TRBD2 reflects the table's D call only, with no check against the DNA. TRBV1 is classified as a pseudogene. The CDR3 is 15 residues long.

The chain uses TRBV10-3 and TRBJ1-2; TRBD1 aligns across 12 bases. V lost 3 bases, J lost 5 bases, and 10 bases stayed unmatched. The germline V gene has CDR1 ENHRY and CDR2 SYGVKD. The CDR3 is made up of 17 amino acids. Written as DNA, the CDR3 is TGTGCCATCAGTGACCCCCACGGGACAGGGGGCGGTTATGGCTACACCTTC. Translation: CAISDPHGTGGGYGYTF.

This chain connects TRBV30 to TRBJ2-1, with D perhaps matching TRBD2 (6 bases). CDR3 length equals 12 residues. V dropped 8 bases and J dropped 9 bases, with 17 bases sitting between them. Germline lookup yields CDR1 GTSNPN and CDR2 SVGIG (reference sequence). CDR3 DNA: TGTGCCGGCGGGACCCCTGAGGTTGAGCAGTTCTTC. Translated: CAGGTPEVEQFF.

This CDR3 is CASSDPGLAAQETQYF. The DNA for the CDR3 is TGTGCCAGCAGTGACCCCGGACTAGCGGCTCAAGAGACCCAGTACTTC. The chain employs TRBV6-1 and TRBJ2-5; 10 bases are a match to TRBD2. This CDR3 contains 16 residues. Unmatched junction bases numbered 6, after V lost 3 bases and J lost 2 bases. Germline lookup yields CDR1 MNHNS and CDR2 SASEGT.

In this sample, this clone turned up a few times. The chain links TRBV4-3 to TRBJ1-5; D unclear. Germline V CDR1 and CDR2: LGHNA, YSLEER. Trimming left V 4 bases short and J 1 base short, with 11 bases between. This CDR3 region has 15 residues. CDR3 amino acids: CASSPGISSNQPQHF. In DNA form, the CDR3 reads TGCGCCAGCAGCCCCGGGATTTCGAGCAATCAGCCCCAGCATTTT.